These 7 T cell receptor beta chains were all obtained from the same sample, sequenced in a study of tissue T cells after allogeneic stem cell transplantation. Time point given: mouse harvest day 7 after allogeneic transplant. Mouse grafts combined 10^7 T-cell-depleted bone marrow cells with 10^6 splenic CD5+ T cells. TCRdb's table, derived via immunoSEQ multiplex PCR, lists solely in-frame clones and lacks some. Of approximately 6,600 clones in the sample, roughly 45% were seen once. Sample: lymph node tissue. The receptors derive from a female BALB/c mouse given C57BL/6 T cells with graft-versus-host disease after an allogeneic hematopoietic cell transplant.

Note on this clone: Genes and germline come from the mouse. The read falls 1 residue short of the CDR3 end, and the missing part is taken from the germline J gene. The chain combines TRBV13-1 with TRBJ2-7; unclear D gene. Germline CDR1 NSHNY, CDR2 SYGAGN. The CDR3 is made up of 13 amino acids. Trimming took 7 bases from V and 3 from J, leaving 14 bases between them. The covered CDR3 bases are TGTGCCAGCTCACCCGGGAGTTTCTATGAACAGTAC. Its translation is CASSPGSFYEQY. Given in full, the CDR3 is CASSPGSFYEQYF.

On this clone: Gene and germline names: mouse. The observed sequence ends 1 residue before the CDR3 terminus, with the missing tail filled in from the germline J gene. This chain uses TRBV23 with TRBJ2-2. Germline assignment: CDR1 KGHTA and CDR2 FQNQQP. This CDR3 comprises 11 residues. The CDR3 DNA, read in part, is TGCTCCAGCGGAAACACCGGGCAGCTCTAC. Protein sequence: CSSGNTGQLY. The whole CDR3 protein reads CSSGNTGQLYF.

This clone was picked up a small number of times. The gene names given are mouse names. The observed sequence ends 1 residue before the CDR3 terminus, with the missing tail filled in from the germline J gene. The J gene is TRBJ2-5, the V gene TRBV26; 8 nucleotides align to TRBD1. CDR3 length: 13 amino acids. Trimming at V came to 6 bases and at J to 6 bases, leaving 5 bases not matched to a gene. Germline values: CDR1 KGHPV, CDR2 FQNQEV (reference sequence). The covered CDR3 bases are TGTGCCAGCAGCTCGACAGGGGTGGACACCCAGTAC. This encodes CASSSTGVDTQY. The entire CDR3 protein is CASSSTGVDTQYF.

Remarks on this clone: The genes are named according to mouse. Sequencing ends 1 residue short of the CDR3 end; the germline J gene provides the rest. The V gene is TRBV26, the J gene TRBJ1-4; D uncertain. Germline V gene data show CDR1 as KGHPV and CDR2 as FQNQEV (reference sequence). This CDR3 region has 12 residues. V lost 2 bases to trimming and J lost 7 bases, with 5 bases between them. The part of the CDR3 DNA that was read is TGTGCCAGCAGTCTGGACGGCGAAAGATTATTT. This gives the protein CASSLDGERLF. The complete CDR3 reads CASSLDGERLFF.

For this clone: The genes are named according to mouse. The read ends 1 residue early relative to the CDR3; the germline J gene fills the gap. The V gene is TRBV13-3, the J gene TRBJ1-3; the D gene is possibly TRBD1 (6 bases). With 7 bases removed from V and 0 bases from J, the gap between germline ends came to 14 bases. The CDR3 is 15 amino acids. Per germline, CDR1 NNHDY and CDR2 SYVADS. CDR3 region: CASGAPDSSGNTLYF. The sequenced part of the CDR3 DNA is TGTGCCAGCGGTGCCCCGGACAGTTCTGGAAATACGCTCTAT. The variable domain in full, completed from reference TRBV13-3 and TRBJ1-3, reads EAAVTQSPRSKVAVTGGKVTLSCHQTNNHDYMYWYRQDTGHGLRLIHYSYVADSTEKGDIPDGYKASRPSQENFSLILELASLSQTAVYFCASGAPDSSGNTLYFGEGSRLIVV.

As for this clone: The gene names here belong to mouse. The sequenced part of the CDR3 DNA is TGCACCTGCAGTGCCCGGGCCGCAAACACAGAAGTCTTC. Protein: CTCSARAANTEVF. In full, the CDR3 is CTCSARAANTEVFF. The V gene is TRBV1, the J gene TRBJ1-1; D unresolved. The read terminates 1 residue ahead of where the CDR3 ends, so the germline J gene completes it. The CDR3 length is 14 residues. Germline-derived CDR1 and CDR2 are NSQYPW and LRSPGD (reference sequence). The germline V and J ends were trimmed by 3 bases and 0 bases, with 8 bases remaining between them.

By share, this clone counts as medium-sized. Gene names and germline refer to mouse. CDR3 protein: CASSIRDNQAPLF. CDR3 DNA (partial): TGTGCCAGCAGTATTCGGGACAACCAGGCTCCGCTT. This sequence joins TRBV19 and TRBJ1-5; D gene uncertain. Read coverage stops 1 residue before the CDR3 terminus; the germline J gene supplies the remainder. The germline V gene has CDR1 FNHDT and CDR2 SITEND (reference sequence). This CDR3 has 13 residues. With 2 bases removed from V and 2 bases from J, the gap between germline ends came to 5 bases.